This T cell receptor beta chain was sequenced during a study of blood T cell repertoires in COVID-19. Whole-study context: COVID-19 samples collected from the United States, Italy and Spain covered acute and convalescent phases. The analysed material was cDNA or gDNA that came from T cells, B-cell-depleted T cells, or PBMCs.

Original analysis: Researchers report that nucleated cell counts were estimated from reference gene primer amplification. The table came from immunoSEQ multiplex PCR; TCRdb's copy has only in-frame clones and leaves some out. That table gives V, J and clone size, and the DNA gave D and trimming. Of under 300,000 clones in the sample, about 83% were seen once. Trimming stripped 3 bases from V and 4 bases from J, with 13 bases between. This CDR3 contains 15 residues. The germline V gene encodes CDR1 MRHNA and CDR2 SNTAGT. The chain has TRBV6-4 and TRBJ2-1; tentative D call: TRBD1 (6 bases). Sequenced sample: peripheral blood. The receptor comes from a human donor in a cohort sampled during active COVID-19. The CDR3 nucleotides are TGTGCCAGCAGTGAAGGAGTCAGGGGATACAATGAGCAGTTCTTC. This gives the protein CASSEGVRGYNEQFF.